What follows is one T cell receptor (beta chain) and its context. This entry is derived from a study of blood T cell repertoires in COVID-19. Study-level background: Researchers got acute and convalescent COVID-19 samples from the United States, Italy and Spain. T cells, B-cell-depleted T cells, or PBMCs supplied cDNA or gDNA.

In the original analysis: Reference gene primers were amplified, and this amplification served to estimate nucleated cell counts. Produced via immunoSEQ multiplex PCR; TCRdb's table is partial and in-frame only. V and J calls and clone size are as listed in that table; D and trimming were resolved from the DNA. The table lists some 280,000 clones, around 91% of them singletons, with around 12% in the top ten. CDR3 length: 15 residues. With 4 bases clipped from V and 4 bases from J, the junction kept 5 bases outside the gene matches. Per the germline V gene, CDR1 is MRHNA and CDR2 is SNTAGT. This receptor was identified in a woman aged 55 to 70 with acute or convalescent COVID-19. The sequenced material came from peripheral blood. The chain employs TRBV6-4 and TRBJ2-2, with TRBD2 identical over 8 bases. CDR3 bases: TGTGCCAGCAGTGCGACTAGCGAGCCCACCGGGGAGCTGTTTTTT. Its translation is CASSATSEPTGELFF.